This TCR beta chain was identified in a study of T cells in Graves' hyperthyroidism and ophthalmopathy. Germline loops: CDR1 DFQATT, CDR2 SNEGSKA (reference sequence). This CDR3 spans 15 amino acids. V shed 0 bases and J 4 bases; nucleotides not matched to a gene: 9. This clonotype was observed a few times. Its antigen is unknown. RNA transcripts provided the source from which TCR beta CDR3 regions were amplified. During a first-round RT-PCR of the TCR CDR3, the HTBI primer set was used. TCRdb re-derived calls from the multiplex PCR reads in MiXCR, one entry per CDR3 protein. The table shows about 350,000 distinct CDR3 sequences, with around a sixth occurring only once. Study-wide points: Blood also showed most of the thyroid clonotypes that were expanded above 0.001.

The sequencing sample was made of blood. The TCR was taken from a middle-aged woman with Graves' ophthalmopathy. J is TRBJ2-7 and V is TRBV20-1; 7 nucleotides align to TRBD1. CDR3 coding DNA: TGCAGTGCTAGAGATTTCGACAGGGATCCTTACGAGCAGTACTTC. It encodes CSARDFDRDPYEQYF.